These T cell receptor beta chains were read from a single sample in a study of blood T cell repertoires in COVID-19. Method: immunoSEQ multiplex PCR; TCRdb's copy keeps in-frame clones and lacks some. The repertoire holds 250,000 to 350,000 clones, with roughly 90% as singletons. Material for sequencing was peripheral blood. Receptors were obtained from a woman aged 25 to 39 with COVID-19, enrolled during active disease. Both conserved end residues are part of each CDR3. The D gene is left open where the match is weak. For some rows the clone size is stated as once, few or many, or as a class when expanded; others skip it.

D gene	CDR3 length	V gene	clone size	J gene	CDR3 DNA	CDR3 protein
TRBD2	15	TRBV10-2	.	TRBJ2-1	TGCGCCAGCAGCCTGGGACTAGCGGGACTCGATGAGCAGTTCTTC	CASSLGLAGLDEQFF
TRBD1	16	TRBV7-2	once	TRBJ1-6	TGTGCCAGCAGCTCGGGACAGGGTCCCTATAATTCACCCCTCCACTTT	CASSSGQGPYNSPLHF
TRBD2	16	TRBV10-3	.	TRBJ2-7	TGTGCCATCAGTGAGAGACTAGCGGGACCAACCTACGAGCAGTACTTC	CAISERLAGPTYEQYF
TRBD2	17	TRBV30	few	TRBJ2-1	TGTGCCTGGAGTAAGTCCGGGACTAGCGGGAGGGCCAATGAGCAGTTCTTC	CAWSKSGTSGRANEQFF
.	14	TRBV4-1	many	TRBJ1-2	TGCGCCAGCAGCCAAGATTCCGGGGTACGAGGCTACACCTTC	CASSQDSGVRGYTF
TRBD2	16	TRBV18	.	TRBJ2-1	TGTGCCAGCTCACCACTCCTAGCGGGAGGCTACAATGAGCAGTTCTTC	CASSPLLAGGYNEQFF
.	16	TRBV3-1/TRBV3-2	.	TRBJ1-2	TGTGCCAGCAGCCAAACAGGCGCAGGGGCGAACTATGGCTACACCTTC	CASSQTGAGANYGYTF
.	16	TRBV5-1	.	TRBJ2-3	TGCGCCAGCAGCTTGGCAGAACGCTCTAGCACAGATACGCAGTATTTT	CASSLAERSSTDTQYF
.	14	TRBV28	.	TRBJ1-2	TGTGCCAGCAGCTCGATCAGGGTGGCCTATGGCTACACCTTC	CASSSIRVAYGYTF
TRBD2	16	TRBV9	.	TRBJ2-1	TGTGCCAGCAGCGTATTAGCGGGAGTCGGGTACAATGAGCAGTTCTTC	CASSVLAGVGYNEQFF
TRBD1	20	TRBV5-1	.	TRBJ1-3	TGCGCCAGCAGCTTGGGACAGGGCCCCTTCCCTATCCTCCGAGGAAACACCATATATTTT	CASSLGQGPFPILRGNTIYF
.	14	TRBV5-1	.	TRBJ2-2	TGCGCCAGCAGCTTGAATACGGGGACCGGGGAGCTGTTTTTT	CASSLNTGTGELFF
TRBD1	13	TRBV30	.	TRBJ1-2	TGTGCCTGCGGGACAGGGTTTAACTATGGCTACACCTTC	CACGTGFNYGYTF
.	17	TRBV28	.	TRBJ2-1	TGTGCCAGCAGTTTACCCGTGGAATCTAGCTCCTACAATGAGCAGTTCTTC	CASSLPVESSSYNEQFF
.	13	TRBV29-1	.	TRBJ1-1	TGCAGCGTCCTGGGACTGCTGAACACTGAAGCTTTCTTT	CSVLGLLNTEAFF
TRBD1	15	TRBV5-8	.	TRBJ1-4	TGTGCCAGCAGCTTGGCGGGACAGGGTGGTGAAAAACTGTTTTTT	CASSLAGQGGEKLFF